A single sample is the source of the 31 T cell receptor beta chains below, sequenced in a study of Ad26.COV2.S vaccination and SARS-CoV-2 variants (dated by TCRdb to the early 2020s). Preparation of the library involved the immunoSEQ multiplex PCR assay. Here the immuneACCESS table is served through TCRdb, limited to in-frame sequences with V and J called. Missing clones are a known gap in these copies; in checked studies unresolved V genes cover under half, and the rest lacks a known reason. For this sample there are 450,000 to 550,000 clones; roughly 87% appear just once. The ten largest clones capture 1.5% to 2% of the sample. The treatment or condition label of this sample denotes: approximately 18 received Ad26.COV2.S at low or high dose, single or two shots; about five received placebo; per-sample allocation not given. For vaccine and placebo recipients, repertoires were sequenced using samples collected on day 63 after the first injection.

The material sequenced was peripheral blood, taken in a trial of Ad26.COV2.S vaccine versus placebo. The source of these receptors is a person aged 18-60 years who received the Ad26.COV2.S COVID-19 vaccine or a placebo.

The rearrangement uses TRBV10-2 and TRBJ2-7; D is uncertain. Trimming cost V 7 bases and J 1 base, with 14 bases left between them. CDR3 length: 14 residues. Germline V gene lookup returns CDR1 WSHSY and CDR2 SAAADI. CDR3 bases: TGCGCCAGCACTCAACAGAAGGGATCCTACGAGCAGTACTTC. It is translated as CASTQQKGSYEQYF.

The genes are TRBV28 and TRBJ2-1, with D possibly TRBD1 on 6 matching bases. V lost 4 bases, J lost 9 bases, and 22 bases lay in between. The CDR3 extends over 16 amino acids. Germline values: CDR1 MDHEN, CDR2 SYDVKM. DNA for the CDR3: TGTGCCAGCAGTTCGGACAGTTTGGCCGAACATGGTGAGCAGTTCTTC. This sequence encodes CASSSDSLAEHGEQFF.

This clone was detected only a few times. V usage is TRBV7-9 and J usage is TRBJ1-5; tentative D call: TRBD1 (6 bases). Germline CDR1 reads SEHNR; CDR2 reads FQNEAQ (reference sequence). The CDR3 has 18 residues. The germline V and J ends were trimmed by 1 base and 0 bases, with 16 bases remaining between them. The CDR3 loop reads CASSLGRGGVDSNQPQHF. CDR3 bases: TGTGCCAGCAGCTTAGGACGTGGGGGCGTCGATAGCAATCAGCCCCAGCATTTT.

This chain joins TRBV6-2 or TRBV6-3 and TRBJ2-7; the match to TRBD1 covers 9 bases. The CDR3 covers 13 residues. V was pared by 4 bases and J by 6 bases, with 4 bases of the junction left unmatched. Germline V gene lookup returns CDR1 MNHEY and CDR2 SVGEGT. CDR3 bases: TGTGCCAGCAGTTCCATGGGACAGGGCGAGCAGTACTTC. Its protein product is CASSSMGQGEQYF.

The J gene is TRBJ2-7, the V gene TRBV11-2, with D unresolved. Trimming removed 5 bases from V and 2 bases from J, with 13 bases in between. Germline CDR1 and CDR2: SGHAT and FQNNGV. This CDR3 contains 14 residues. The CDR3: CASSPSVAPYEQYF. DNA for the CDR3: TGTGCCAGCAGCCCCTCGGTAGCTCCCTACGAGCAGTACTTC.

About this clone itself: An end of the junction differs from the germline gene, which may be a read error. The CDR3 loop reads CASSPGLAGSTDTQYF. CDR3 coding DNA: TGTGCTAGCAGCCCGGGACTAGCGGGGAGCACAGATACGCAGTATTTT. The rearrangement links TRBV7-7 to TRBJ2-3; 13 bases line up with TRBD2. CDR1 is SSHAT, CDR2 FNYEAQ, per germline (reference sequence). The CDR3 consists of 16 residues.

The sample holds one count of this clone. The genes are TRBV15 and TRBJ2-3; D may be TRBD1 (6 bases). This CDR3 spans 13 amino acids. Trimming cost V 4 bases and J 3 bases, with 8 bases left between them. Germline V gives CDR1 LNHNV, CDR2 YYDKDF (reference sequence). CDR3 amino acids: CATSNDRTDTQYF. DNA of the CDR3: TGTGCCACCAGCAACGACAGGACAGATACGCAGTATTTT.

As concerns this clone: Different DNA sequences within this sample yield the same CDR3. This chain connects TRBV10-1 to TRBJ2-1; D is undetermined. Germline values: CDR1 WNHNN, CDR2 SYGVQD (reference sequence). This CDR3 comprises 13 residues. V was shortened by 2 bases and J by 8 bases, with 10 bases between the two germline ends. The CDR3 spells CASSEIGGYEQFF. CDR3 coding DNA: TGCGCCAGCAGTGAGATAGGCGGCTATGAGCAGTTCTTC.

The chain employs TRBV5-1 and TRBJ1-1, with D possibly being TRBD1 (6 bases). V was clipped by 0 bases and J by 3 bases, with 9 bases between them. This CDR3 is built from 14 residues. The germline V gene encodes CDR1 SGHRS and CDR2 YFSETQ. The CDR3: CASSLVQGDTEAFF. CDR3 sequence (DNA): TGCGCCAGCAGCTTGGTACAGGGCGACACTGAAGCTTTCTTT.

The chain links TRBV18 to TRBJ2-5, with 8 bases that match TRBD1. Germline assignment: CDR1 KGHSH and CDR2 LQKENI. J gave up 4 bases and V 1 base, and 8 bases lay outside the gene matches. This CDR3 is built from 16 residues. The CDR3 sequence: CASSPQPPDRVETQYF. The CDR3 DNA reads as TGTGCCAGCTCACCACAGCCCCCGGACAGGGTAGAGACCCAGTACTTC.

The chain couples TRBV5-5 to TRBJ1-1; D remains ambiguous. Between the trimmed V and J ends, which lost 3 bases and 5 bases, there was a span of 23 bases. Germline CDR1 is SGHKS and CDR2 is YYEKEE (reference sequence). This CDR3 region has 17 residues. CDR3 amino acids: CASSYQLVGMSWTEAFF. DNA for the CDR3: TGTGCCAGCAGCTACCAACTGGTGGGCATGAGCTGGACTGAAGCTTTCTTT.

This clone is a singleton in its sample. The V and J genes are TRBV28 and TRBJ1-2, with D maybe TRBD1 (5 bases). The CDR3 is 15 residues long. CDR1 is MDHEN, CDR2 SYDVKM, per germline. V was pared by 2 bases and J by 0 bases, with 10 bases between. The CDR3 sequence: CASSLPSGSNYGYTF. The CDR3, as DNA: TGTGCCAGCAGTTTACCCTCAGGGTCTAACTATGGCTACACCTTC.

On this clone: Other DNA sequences within the sample encode an identical CDR3. The chain joins TRBV11-2 to TRBJ2-7; 7 positions match TRBD1. CDR1 and CDR2 from the germline V gene are SGHAT and FQNNGV. The trim removed 4 bases at V and 5 bases at J, leaving 11 bases unmatched. This CDR3 spans 15 amino acids. The CDR3 reads CASSSKRTGEDEQYF. The CDR3 bases are TGTGCCAGCAGCTCAAAACGGACAGGAGAGGACGAGCAGTACTTC. The full variable domain, in which reference TRBV11-2 and TRBJ2-7 provide the parts outside the CDR3, is EAGVAQSPRYKIIEKRQSVAFWCNPISGHATLYWYQQILGQGPKLLIQFQNNGVVDDSQLPKDRFSAERLKGVDSTLKIQPAKLEDSAVYLCASSSKRTGEDEQYFGPGTRLTVT.

The genes are TRBV24-1 and TRBJ2-5; the D gene could be TRBD1 or TRBD2 (5 bases each). The CDR3 extends over 14 amino acids. Trimming shortened V by 10 bases and J by 3 bases, and 17 bases separated the two germline ends. The germline CDR1 and CDR2 sequences are KGHDR and SFDVKD. The CDR3 coding sequence is TGTGCCACGGGGGAAGGAGCCGTAAAAGAGACCCAGTACTTC. Its protein product is CATGEGAVKETQYF.

The chain couples TRBV18 to TRBJ2-5; D call uncertain. This CDR3 has 15 amino acids. CDR1 and CDR2 (germline): KGHSH, LQKENI. Deletions cut 7 bases from V and 2 bases from J, with 17 bases between. Here the CDR3 DNA reads TGTGCCAGCTACAGAGGAACGGGTGCTCAAGAGACCCAGTACTTC. Its protein product is CASYRGTGAQETQYF.

The V call is TRBV19, the J call TRBJ2-2; no clear D gene. The CDR3 is 15 residues long. V lost 5 bases to trimming and J lost 0 bases, with 10 bases between them. Germline lookup yields CDR1 LNHDA and CDR2 SQIVND (reference sequence). The CDR3 loop is CASSLAGTNTGELFF. CDR3 nucleotide sequence: TGTGCCAGTAGTCTCGCAGGAACGAACACCGGGGAGCTGTTTTTT. Filled out from reference TRBV19 and TRBJ2-2, the complete variable domain reads DGGITQSPKYLFRKEGQNVTLSCEQNLNHDAMYWYRQDPGQGLRLIYYSQIVNDFQKGDIAEGYSVSREKKESFPLTVTSAQKNPTAFYLCASSLAGTNTGELFFGEGSRLTVL.

This chain joins TRBV15 and TRBJ1-2, with 8 positions matching TRBD1. Germline-derived CDR1 and CDR2 are LNHNV and YYDKDF (reference sequence). CDR3 length equals 14 residues. V was clipped by 5 bases and J by 5 bases; unmatched bases: 7. The CDR3 DNA reads TGTGCCACCAGCCCAGGGACAGGAGTATATGGCTACACCTTC. Translation gives CATSPGTGVYGYTF.

V gene TRBV14 combines with J gene TRBJ2-1; 12 bases line up with TRBD2. This CDR3 comprises 18 residues. The germline V gene encodes CDR1 SGHDN and CDR2 FVKESK. Trimming removed 0 bases from V and 5 bases from J; junction bases left unmatched: 8. CDR3 sequence reads: CASSQDWGGLAGNNEQFF. The CDR3, as DNA: TGTGCCAGCAGCCAAGATTGGGGCGGACTAGCGGGGAACAATGAGCAGTTCTTC.

This clone came up a few times. This sample includes further DNA sequences coding for the same CDR3. The genes are TRBV9 and TRBJ2-1; 11 bases fit TRBD2. Germline loops: CDR1 SGDLS, CDR2 YYNGEE. The CDR3 has 15 amino acids. V was pared by 3 bases and J by 4 bases, with 3 bases of the junction left unmatched. CDR3 DNA sequence: TGTGCCAGCAGCGCCGGGACTAGCGGTTACAATGAGCAGTTCTTC. Amino acid sequence: CASSAGTSGYNEQFF.

The V and J genes are TRBV4-1 and TRBJ1-1; 7 nucleotides match TRBD1. The CDR3 contains 14 residues. Germline V gene lookup returns CDR1 MGHRA and CDR2 YSYEKL. V lost 1 base and J lost 3; bases outside the gene matches: 2. The CDR3 is CASSQGQGYTEAFF. The DNA of the CDR3 is TGCGCCAGCAGCCAAGGACAGGGCTACACTGAAGCTTTCTTT.

This rearrangement joins TRBV18 to TRBJ2-7; D remains ambiguous. There are 12 residues in the CDR3. Trimming removed 6 bases from V and 0 bases from J, with 6 bases in between. Germline CDR1 is KGHSH and CDR2 is LQKENI. The CDR3 DNA is TGTGCCAGCTCCAAGGGCTCCTACGAGCAGTACTTC. Its protein product is CASSKGSYEQYF.

The genes are TRBV19 and TRBJ2-1, with 8 nucleotides matching TRBD1. The V gene end was trimmed by 10 bases and the J gene end by 7 bases; junction bases not matched to a gene: 12. The CDR3 sequence is 14 residues long. Germline CDR1 reads LNHDA; CDR2 reads SQIVND (reference sequence). The chain's CDR3 is CATRTGGRLNEQFF. The CDR3 region has the DNA TGTGCCACCAGAACAGGGGGTAGATTGAATGAGCAGTTCTTC.

The J gene is TRBJ1-1, the V gene TRBV25-1, with TRBD1 matching over 7 bases. V shed 4 bases and J 7 bases; nucleotides not matched to a gene: 6. This CDR3 contains 13 residues. The V gene's germline CDR1 is MGHDK and CDR2 SYGVNS. CDR3 loop: CASSAQGTGEAFF. CDR3 DNA: TGTGCCAGCAGTGCACAGGGGACCGGTGAAGCTTTCTTT.

The chain links TRBV6-1 to TRBJ2-7, with a tentative D call TRBD2 (5 bases). The germline CDR1 and CDR2 sequences are MNHNS and SASEGT. V shed 1 base and J shed 2 bases, with 12 bases lying between them. The length of the CDR3 is 15 residues. The DNA for the CDR3 is TGTGCCAGCAGTGAAGGTCCTAGCCAGACCTACGAGCAGTACTTC. Its protein is CASSEGPSQTYEQYF.

The chain joins TRBV6-6 to TRBJ2-1; D is undetermined. This CDR3 has 15 residues. Per germline, CDR1 MNHNY and CDR2 SVGAGI (reference sequence). The V gene lost 10 bases and the J gene lost 0 bases, with 16 bases spanning the gap. CDR3 region: CATNRDVASYNEQFF. The DNA for the CDR3 is TGTGCCACCAACCGCGATGTAGCCTCCTACAATGAGCAGTTCTTC.

The chain combines TRBV15 with TRBJ2-2; D may match TRBD1 or TRBD2 (5 bases each). Trimming took 4 bases from V and 7 from J, leaving 13 bases between them. The germline V gene encodes CDR1 LNHNV and CDR2 YYDKDF (reference sequence). The CDR3 is made up of 14 amino acids. The CDR3 nucleotides are TGTGCCACCAGCATAGGGACGGGCCTCGGGGAGCTGTTTTTT. Translated, it gives CATSIGTGLGELFF.

The chain couples TRBV19 to TRBJ2-3; 7 nucleotides match TRBD2. This CDR3 has 16 amino acids. V trimming: 5 bases; J trimming: 2 bases; junction bases outside the gene matches: 10. Per germline, CDR1 LNHDA and CDR2 SQIVND (reference sequence). CDR3 nucleotide sequence: TGTGCCAGTAGTCCAACCGGGGGGACTTACACAGATACGCAGTATTTT. This codes for CASSPTGGTYTDTQYF.

This clone has a handful of counts. This chain connects TRBV6-1 to TRBJ2-1, with D hard to call. This CDR3 region has 16 residues. V was pared by 2 bases and J by 10 bases, with 21 bases between. Per germline, CDR1 MNHNS and CDR2 SASEGT. The CDR3 protein is CASSEMASRVGGEQFF. The CDR3 DNA reads as TGTGCCAGCAGTGAAATGGCCTCTCGGGTCGGTGGAGAGCAGTTCTTC.

V is TRBV7-2 and J is TRBJ2-7; D may match TRBD1 or TRBD2 (5 bases each). Germline CDR1 reads SGHTA; CDR2 reads FQGNSA. The CDR3 has 15 amino acids. Between the trimmed V and J ends, which lost 0 bases and 0 bases, there was a span of 9 bases. CDR3 region: CASSLAGPTSYEQYF. CDR3 nucleotides: TGTGCCAGCAGCTTAGCGGGACCTACCTCCTACGAGCAGTACTTC.

In its sample, this clone was seen once. The rearrangement joins TRBV5-8 to TRBJ1-4, with D possibly being TRBD1 (5 bases). V lost 4 bases and J 0 bases, leaving 13 bases between the germline ends. CDR1 SGHTS and CDR2 YDEGEE come from the germline V gene. The CDR3 extends over 16 amino acids. The CDR3 loop is CASSPGTVATNEKLFF. CDR3 in DNA: TGTGCCAGCAGCCCCGGGACGGTTGCAACTAATGAAAAACTGTTTTTT.

The rearrangement uses TRBV5-1 and TRBJ1-1; 7 bases match TRBD1. Germline loops: CDR1 SGHRS, CDR2 YFSETQ. This CDR3 is built from 14 residues. Unmatched junction bases numbered 4, after V lost 4 bases and J lost 1 base. This chain's CDR3 is CASSIHRGNTEAFF. For the CDR3, the DNA is TGCGCCAGCAGCATCCACAGGGGGAACACTGAAGCTTTCTTT.